This T cell receptor beta chain was profiled in a study of blood T cells in healthy people across ages. The sample providers were healthy Caucasian people from Russia, aged about 6 to 100. PBMCs numbering at least 6.5 million were isolated per sample. No fewer than 6 micrograms of total RNA were isolated from every sample. A second PCR of 7 to 11 cycles used a sample-barcoded 5' primer and a J-beta primer mix. Every cDNA molecule carried a tag from a template-switch adaptor bearing 12 random nucleotides. TCRdb re-called the 5' RACE reads with MiXCR, one entry per CDR3 protein. The data show about 640,000 distinct CDR3 sequences, with about 53% seen just once and roughly 34% held by the top ten. CDR3 size: 14 residues. With 6 bases removed from V and 5 bases from J, the gap between germline ends came to 16 bases. Germline V gene sequence: CDR1 MDHEN, CDR2 SYDVKM.

The receptor was derived from a man aged 60 to 75 in good health. The sample comprised blood. The chain couples TRBV28 to TRBJ1-2; weak D call: TRBD1 (6 bases). The CDR3 nucleotides read TGTGCCAGCAGCCCCCCCGGGACACAATATGGCTACACCTTC. It encodes CASSPPGTQYGYTF.